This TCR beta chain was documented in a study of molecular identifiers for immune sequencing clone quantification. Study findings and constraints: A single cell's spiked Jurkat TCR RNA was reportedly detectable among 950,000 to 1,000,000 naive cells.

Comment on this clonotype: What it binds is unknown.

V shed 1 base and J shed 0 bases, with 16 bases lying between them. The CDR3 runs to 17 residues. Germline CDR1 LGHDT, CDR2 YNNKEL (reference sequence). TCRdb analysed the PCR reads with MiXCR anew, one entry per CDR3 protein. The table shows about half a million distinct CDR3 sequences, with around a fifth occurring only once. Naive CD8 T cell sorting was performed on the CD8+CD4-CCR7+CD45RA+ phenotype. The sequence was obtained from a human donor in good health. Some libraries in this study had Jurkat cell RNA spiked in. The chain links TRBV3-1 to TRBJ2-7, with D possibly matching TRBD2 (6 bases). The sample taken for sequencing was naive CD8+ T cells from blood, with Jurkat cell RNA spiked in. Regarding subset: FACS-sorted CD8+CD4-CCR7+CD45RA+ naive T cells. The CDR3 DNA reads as TGTGCCAGCAGCCAAGGGTTCGTAGCGGTGAGCTCCTACGAGCAGTACTTC. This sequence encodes CASSQGFVAVSSYEQYF.